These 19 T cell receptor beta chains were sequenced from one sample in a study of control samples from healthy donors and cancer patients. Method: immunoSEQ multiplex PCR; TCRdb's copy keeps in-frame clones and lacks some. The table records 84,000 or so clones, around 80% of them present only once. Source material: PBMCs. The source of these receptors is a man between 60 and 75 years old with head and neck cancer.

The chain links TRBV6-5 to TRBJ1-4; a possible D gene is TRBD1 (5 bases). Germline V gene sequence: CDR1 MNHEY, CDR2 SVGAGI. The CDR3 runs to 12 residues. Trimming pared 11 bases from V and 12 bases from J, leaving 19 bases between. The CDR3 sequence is CACGVVPGQLFF. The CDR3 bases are TGTGCCTGCGGGGTCGTACCGGGACAACTGTTTTTT.

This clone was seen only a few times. DNA of the CDR3: TGTGCCAGCAGCTTGGACCCCTATGGCTACACCTTC. Protein sequence: CASSLDPYGYTF. The chain uses TRBV5-4 and TRBJ1-2; D uncertain. Germline assignment: CDR1 SGHNT and CDR2 YYREEE (reference sequence). The CDR3 length is 12 residues. V lost 0 bases and J 4 bases, leaving 4 bases between the germline ends.

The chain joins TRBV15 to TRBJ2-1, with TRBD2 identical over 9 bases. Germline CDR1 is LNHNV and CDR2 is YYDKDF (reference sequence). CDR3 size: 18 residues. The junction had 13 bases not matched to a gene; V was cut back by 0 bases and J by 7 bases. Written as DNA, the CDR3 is TGTGCCACCAGCAGAGAGTTCTCTAGCGGGGCCATTCGGAATGAGCAGTTCTTC. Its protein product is CATSREFSSGAIRNEQFF.

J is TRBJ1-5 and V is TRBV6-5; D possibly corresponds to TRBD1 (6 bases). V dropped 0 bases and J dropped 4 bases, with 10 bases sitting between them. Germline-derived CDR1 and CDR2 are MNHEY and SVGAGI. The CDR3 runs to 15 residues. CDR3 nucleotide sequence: TGTGCCAGCAGTTACTCGATACAGGGAAATCAGCCCCAGCATTTT. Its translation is CASSYSIQGNQPQHF.

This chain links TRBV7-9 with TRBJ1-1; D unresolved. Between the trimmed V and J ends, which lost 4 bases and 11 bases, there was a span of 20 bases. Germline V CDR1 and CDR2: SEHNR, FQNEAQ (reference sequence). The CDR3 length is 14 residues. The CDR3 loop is CASSSTEMPKWAFF. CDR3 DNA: TGTGCCAGCAGCTCCACGGAGATGCCCAAGTGGGCTTTCTTT.

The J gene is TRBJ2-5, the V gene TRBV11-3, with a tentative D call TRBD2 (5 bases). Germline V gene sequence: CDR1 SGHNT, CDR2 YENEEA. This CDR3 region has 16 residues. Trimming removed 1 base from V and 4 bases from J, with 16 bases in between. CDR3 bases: TGTGCCAGCAGCTTAGGCCTACAGCGAGGAGGAGAGACCCAGTACTTC. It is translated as CASSLGLQRGGETQYF.

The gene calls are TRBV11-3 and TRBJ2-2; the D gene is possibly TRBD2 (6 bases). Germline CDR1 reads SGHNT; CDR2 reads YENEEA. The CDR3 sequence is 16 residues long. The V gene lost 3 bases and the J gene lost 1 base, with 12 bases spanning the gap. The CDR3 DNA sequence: TGTGCCAGCAGCTTCATTGTGGGGGGGAACACCGGGGAGCTGTTTTTT. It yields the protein CASSFIVGGNTGELFF.

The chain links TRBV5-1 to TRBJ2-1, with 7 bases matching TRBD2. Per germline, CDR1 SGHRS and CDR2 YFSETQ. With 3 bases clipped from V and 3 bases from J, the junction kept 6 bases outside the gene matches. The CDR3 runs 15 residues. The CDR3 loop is CASSYTSAIYNEQFF. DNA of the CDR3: TGCGCCAGCAGCTATACTAGCGCCATCTACAATGAGCAGTTCTTC.

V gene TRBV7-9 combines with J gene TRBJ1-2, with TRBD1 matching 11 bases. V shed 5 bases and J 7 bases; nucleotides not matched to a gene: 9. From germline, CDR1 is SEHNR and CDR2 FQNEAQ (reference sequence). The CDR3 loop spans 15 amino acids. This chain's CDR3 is CASSQDRGLVVGYTF. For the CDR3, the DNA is TGTGCCAGCAGCCAGGACAGGGGGCTGGTTGTTGGCTACACCTTC.

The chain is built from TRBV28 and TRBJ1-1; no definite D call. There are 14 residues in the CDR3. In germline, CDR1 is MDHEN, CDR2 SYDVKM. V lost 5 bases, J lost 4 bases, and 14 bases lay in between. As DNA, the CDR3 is TGTGCCAGCAGTCCGAGGGCCATAATCACTGAAGCTTTCTTT. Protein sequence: CASSPRAIITEAFF.

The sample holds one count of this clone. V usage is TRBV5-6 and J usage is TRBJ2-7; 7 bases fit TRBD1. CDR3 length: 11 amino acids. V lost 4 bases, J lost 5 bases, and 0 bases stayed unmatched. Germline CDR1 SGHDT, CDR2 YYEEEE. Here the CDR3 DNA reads TGTGCCAGCAGCACAGGGGACGAGCAGTACTTC. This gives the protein CASSTGDEQYF.

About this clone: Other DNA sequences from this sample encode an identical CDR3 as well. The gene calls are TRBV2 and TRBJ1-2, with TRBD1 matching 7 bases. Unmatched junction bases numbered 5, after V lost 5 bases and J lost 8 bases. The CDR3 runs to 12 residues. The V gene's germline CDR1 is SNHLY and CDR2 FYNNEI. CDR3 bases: TGTGCCAGCAGTAGGGACAGCGACGGCTACACCTTC. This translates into CASSRDSDGYTF. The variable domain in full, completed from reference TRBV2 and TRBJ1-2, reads EPEVTQTPSHQVTQMGQEVILRCVPISNHLYFYWYRQILGQKVEFLVSFYNNEISEKSEIFDDQFSVERPDGSNFTLKIRSTKLEDSAMYFCASSRDSDGYTFGSGTRLTVV.

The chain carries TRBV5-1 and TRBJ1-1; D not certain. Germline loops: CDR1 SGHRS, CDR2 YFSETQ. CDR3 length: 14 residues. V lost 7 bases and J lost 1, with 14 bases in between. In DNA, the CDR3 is TGCGCCAGCCATAACCGGACGGGGAACACTGAAGCTTTCTTT. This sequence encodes CASHNRTGNTEAFF.

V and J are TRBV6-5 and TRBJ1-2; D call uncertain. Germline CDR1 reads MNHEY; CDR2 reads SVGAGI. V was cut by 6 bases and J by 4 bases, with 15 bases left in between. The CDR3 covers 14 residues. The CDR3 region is CASSPVGGSYGYTF. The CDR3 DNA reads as TGTGCCAGCAGCCCGGTGGGAGGCAGCTATGGCTACACCTTC.

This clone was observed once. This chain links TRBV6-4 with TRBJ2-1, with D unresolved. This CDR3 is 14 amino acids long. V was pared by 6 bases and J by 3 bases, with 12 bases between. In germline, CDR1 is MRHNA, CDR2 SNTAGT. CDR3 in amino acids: CASSNGNLYNEQFF. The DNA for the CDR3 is TGTGCCAGCAGCAATGGCAATCTCTACAATGAGCAGTTCTTC.

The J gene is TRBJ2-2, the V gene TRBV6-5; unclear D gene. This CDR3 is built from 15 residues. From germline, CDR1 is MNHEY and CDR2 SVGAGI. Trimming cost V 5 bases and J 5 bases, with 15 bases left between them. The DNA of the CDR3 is TGTGCCAGCAGTCAGGTCCGGCGATTGACCGGGGAGCTGTTTTTT. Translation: CASSQVRRLTGELFF.

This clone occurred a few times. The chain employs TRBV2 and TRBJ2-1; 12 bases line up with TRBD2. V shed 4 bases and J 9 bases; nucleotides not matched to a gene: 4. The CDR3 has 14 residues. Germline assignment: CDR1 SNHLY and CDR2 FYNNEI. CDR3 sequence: CASSVASGRVEQFF. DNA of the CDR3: TGTGCCAGCAGTGTGGCTAGCGGGAGGGTTGAGCAGTTCTTC.

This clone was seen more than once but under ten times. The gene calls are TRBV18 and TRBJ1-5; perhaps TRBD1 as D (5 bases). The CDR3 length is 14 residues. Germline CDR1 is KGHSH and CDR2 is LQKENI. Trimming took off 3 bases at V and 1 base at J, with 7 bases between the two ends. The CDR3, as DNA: TGTGCCAGCTCACCGGGACCGAGCAATCAGCCCCAGCATTTT. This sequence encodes CASSPGPSNQPQHF.

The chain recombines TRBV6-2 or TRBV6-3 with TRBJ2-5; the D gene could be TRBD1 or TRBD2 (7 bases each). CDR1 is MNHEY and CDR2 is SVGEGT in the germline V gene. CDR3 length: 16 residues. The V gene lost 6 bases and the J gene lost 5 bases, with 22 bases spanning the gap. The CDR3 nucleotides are TGTGCCAGCAGCACCCCCGGGGGGACAGATTGGGAGACCCAGTACTTC. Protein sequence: CASSTPGGTDWETQYF.